Sequencing of this TCR beta chain was carried out in a study of T cell repertoires in cytomegalovirus infection (dated by TCRdb to 2018 to 2020). General notes on the study: Alongside well-studied HLA-B-restricted epitopes, the peptide stimulations were aimed at recently identified HLA-C-restricted CMV epitopes, whose presentation resists viral immunomodulation. Donor HLA type was relevant to the analysis, as public TCR beta signatures indicated carriage of CMV infection together with the matching HLA type.

These reads were obtained on an Illumina HiSeq 1500. TCRdb handled the public reads itself, with Q25 trimming in fastp and clone calling in MiXCR, and kept productive beta chains. Identical CDR3 proteins give one entry, which carries the most common genes and DNA. The sample has 700,000 to 900,000 distinct CDR3 sequences on record, about 28% of them singletons. Around 13% of the sample is taken by the ten largest. Explained via the paper, the treatment or condition label denotes: in vitro stimulation with specific CMV peptide epitopes to enrich CMV-specific T cells. About this clonotype itself: No antigen is known for it. No much larger clone is present one base from it, and per-base qualities are unavailable.

Results and caveats for the whole study, not just this receptor: The ex vivo response was dominated by HLA-C-restricted CMV-specific TCR beta clonotypes, which also provided the single most frequent clonotype in two of eight donors. Cumulative frequency of public TCR beta family members discriminated carriers of CMV infection plus the relevant HLA type in this cohort and an independent roughly 320-donor cohort.

Including the terminal cysteine and phenylalanine, the CDR3 comprises 16 residues. Just the 48-base CDR3 DNA is kept, in frame starting at base 1. The trim is 2 bases for V and 0 bases for J, with a gap of 12 bases between the germline ends. CDR1 and CDR2 are read off the germline V gene (reference sequence) as SGHKS and YYEKEE. Here the chain combines TRBV5-5 and TRBJ2-1; the D gene assignment is ambiguous. The sequencing here drew on cultured CD8+ T cells from PBMCs, taken from culture after CMV antigen stimulation. This receptor was taken from a human donor in good health (CMV status not recorded). Some clones in this sample may be carry-over from other donors' samples. The nucleotide sequence is given as TGTGCCAGCAGCTTTACCGACTCAGTCTCCTACAATGAGCAGTTCTTC. This codes for CASSFTDSVSYNEQFF.